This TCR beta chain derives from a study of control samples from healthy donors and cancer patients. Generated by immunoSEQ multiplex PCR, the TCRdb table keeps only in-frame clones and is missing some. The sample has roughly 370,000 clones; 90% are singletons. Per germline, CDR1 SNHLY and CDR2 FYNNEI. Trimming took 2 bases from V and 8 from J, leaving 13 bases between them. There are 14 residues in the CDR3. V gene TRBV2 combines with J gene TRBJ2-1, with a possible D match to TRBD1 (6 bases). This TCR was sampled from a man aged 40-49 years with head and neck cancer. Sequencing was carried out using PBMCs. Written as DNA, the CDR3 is TGTGCCAGCAGTGAAAGTACAGGGAACCATGAGCAGTTCTTC. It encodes CASSESTGNHEQFF.